Below, one TCR beta chain is given with its context. The antigen is undetermined. The germline V gene encodes CDR1 SGHTA and CDR2 FQGNSA. The CDR3 is 17 amino acids. Trimming took 2 bases from V and 1 from J, leaving 16 bases between them. TCRdb keeps only in-frame clones here, not all; method: immunoSEQ multiplex PCR. The sample lists about 40,000 clones, 80% to 90% occurring once. This sample was taken from a study of siplizumab effects on memory and regulatory T cells. Study conclusions and caveats: Naive T cells, seemingly more diverse than memory cells, seemed major alloresponse contributors. The mapping of alloreactive clones to unstimulated subsets covered only a minor fraction of them. The study found that mappable alloreactive CD4+ clones averaged 68.8% Treg-derived with siplizumab and about 26% in controls. Suppression by proliferating Tregs derived from siplizumab cultures was not verified.

Sequenced: naive CD4+ T cells sorted from blood. This TCR derives from a human donor in good health. V is TRBV7-2 and J is TRBJ2-3; D not resolved. CDR3 sequence (DNA): TGTGCCAGCAGCTTACGCCGGTTGGGTCCCGGCACAGATACGCAGTATTTT. Protein sequence: CASSLRRLGPGTDTQYF.